This T cell receptor beta chain was identified in a study of radiotherapy plus CTLA-4 blockade in lung cancer. Overall study results and limits: Increased serum interferon-beta after radiation also reportedly predicted response strongly. Subsequent to radiotherapy plus ipilimumab, tumor-derived TCR clones underwent expansion in blood.

Some clones are missing from TCRdb's copy, which holds only in-frame ones; the method was immunoSEQ multiplex PCR. The repertoire has roughly 80,000 clones, under 75% of them found once; the top ten carry approximately 9.9%. V dropped 5 bases and J dropped 5; count of bases not matched to a gene: 13. CDR1 and CDR2 from the germline V gene are MNHNY and SVGAGI (reference sequence). CDR3 length: 16 residues. The study gave focal radiation plus ipilimumab CTLA-4 blockade to patients with chemo-refractory metastatic non-small-cell lung cancer. To note about this clone: Its specificity is not known.

Here the sequenced sample was peripheral blood, taken from a patient treated with radiotherapy plus ipilimumab. J is TRBJ2-7 and V is TRBV6-6; TRBD1 matches at 9 bases. This sequence was found in a human donor with non-small cell lung cancer whose response to radiotherapy plus ipilimumab could not be evaluated. CDR3 sequence: CASSRGRGQGINEQYF. DNA for the CDR3: TGTGCCAGCAGTCGAGGGCGCGGACAGGGGATCAACGAGCAGTACTTC.